These 30 T cell receptor beta chains came from one sample sequenced in a study of response to subunit inactivated influenza vaccine. TCRdb processed the RT-PCR reads anew with MiXCR; each CDR3 protein has one entry. This sample has around 790,000 distinct CDR3 sequences, with roughly 20% found just once. The sample here was PBMCs from blood, taken around 5 days after vaccination. The receptors shown here come from a man between 45 and 60 years old who received an inactivated influenza vaccine.

At least ten counts were recorded for this clonotype. The rearrangement joins TRBV20-1 to TRBJ1-1; no definite D call. Germline V gene lookup returns CDR1 DFQATT and CDR2 SNEGSKA (reference sequence). CDR3 size: 16 residues. Trimming stripped 0 bases from V and 0 bases from J, with 14 bases between. CDR3 residues: CSARDRSNPMNTEAFF. In DNA, the CDR3 is TGCAGTGCTAGAGACAGGTCCAACCCCATGAACACTGAAGCTTTCTTT.

The rearrangement links TRBV7-2 to TRBJ2-7; TRBD1 matches 7 bases. The CDR3 totals 14 residues. The ends lost 5 bases at V and 3 bases at J; junction bases unmatched: 7. Germline CDR1 SGHTA, CDR2 FQGNSA. The CDR3 region has the DNA TGTGCCAGCAGCCGACCGGGACAGTTCTACGAGCAGTACTTC. Translating it yields CASSRPGQFYEQYF. Supplemented by reference TRBV7-2 and TRBJ2-7, the full variable domain reads GAGVSQSPSNKVTEKGKDVELRCDPISGHTALYWYRQSLGQGLEFLIYFQGNSAPDKSGLPSDRFSAERTGGSVSTLTIQRTQQEDSAVYLCASSRPGQFYEQYFGPGTRLTVT.

This clonotype was detected only a few times. The rearrangement links TRBV20-1 to TRBJ2-5; D gene uncertain. Trimming shortened V by 6 bases and J by 5 bases, and 19 bases separated the two germline ends. CDR1 and CDR2 from the germline V gene are DFQATT and SNEGSKA (reference sequence). This CDR3 contains 14 residues. CDR3 region: CSAQRLPRGETQYF. The CDR3 DNA sequence: TGCAGTGCACAACGACTTCCCCGTGGGGAGACCCAGTACTTC.

Comments on this clonotype: Lacking the conserved final phenylalanine or tryptophan, this CDR3 likely reflects a read error. The rearrangement links TRBV5-6 to TRBJ1-2, with D perhaps matching TRBD1 (6 bases). V was cut by 4 bases and J by 3 bases, with 13 bases left in between. The CDR3 consists of 14 residues. Germline V CDR1 and CDR2: SGHDT, YYEEEE. The CDR3 nucleotides read TGTGCCAGCAGCCCACCCGGGACACACTATGGCTACACCGTC. Amino acid sequence: CASSPPGTHYGYTV.

The chain carries TRBV12-3 or TRBV12-4 and TRBJ2-1; a possible D gene is TRBD2 (5 bases). The CDR3 spans 15 residues. V was cut by 6 bases and J by 2 bases, with 14 bases left in between. CDR3 sequence (DNA): TGTGCCAGCAGCCTCAAAAAGCGGACCTACAATGAGCAGTTCTTC. Its translation: CASSLKKRTYNEQFF.

V gene TRBV7-2 combines with J gene TRBJ1-5; D uncertain. CDR3 size: 13 residues. Trimming took off 5 bases at V and 7 bases at J, with 12 bases between the two ends. Germline V lookup: CDR1 SGHTA, CDR2 FQGNSA. The CDR3, as DNA: TGTGCCAGCAGCCTATATCCGGGACAGCCCCAGCATTTT. Translated: CASSLYPGQPQHF.

The rearrangement uses TRBV20-1 and TRBJ1-4; D not certain. Trimming removed 5 bases at V and 3 bases at J, with 13 bases between. The V gene's germline CDR1 is DFQATT and CDR2 SNEGSKA (reference sequence). The CDR3 loop spans 14 amino acids. This chain's CDR3 is CSASRRGANEKLFF. The CDR3 coding sequence is TGCAGTGCTTCCCGGCGTGGGGCTAATGAAAAACTGTTTTTT.

The rearrangement joins TRBV28 to TRBJ2-1; D remains ambiguous. CDR1 and CDR2 from the germline V gene are MDHEN and SYDVKM. The CDR3 length is 10 residues. V was shortened by 6 bases and J by 7 bases, with 4 bases between the two germline ends. Written as DNA, the CDR3 is TGTGCCAGCAGGAGTAATGAGCAGTTCTTC. It specifies CASRSNEQFF.

This clonotype was found a few times. The V call is TRBV30, the J call TRBJ2-1; no definite D call. The germline V gene encodes CDR1 GTSNPN and CDR2 SVGIG (reference sequence). The CDR3 is 13 amino acids. Between the trimmed V and J ends, which lost 4 bases and 0 bases, there was a span of 7 bases. In nucleotides, the CDR3 is TGTGCCTGGAAGCAGGACTCCTACAATGAGCAGTTCTTC. Its protein is CAWKQDSYNEQFF. Full variable domain (rest looked up from reference TRBV30 and TRBJ2-1): SQTIHQWPATLVQPVGSPLSLECTVEGTSNPNLYWYRQAAGRGLQLLFYSVGIGQISSEVPQNLSASRPQDRQFILSSKKLLLSDSGFYLCAWKQDSYNEQFFGPGTRLTVL.

This clonotype was counted a few times. The V gene is TRBV15, the J gene TRBJ2-5; D is possibly TRBD1 (6 bases). Germline V CDR1 and CDR2: LNHNV, YYDKDF (reference sequence). Trimming cost V 3 bases and J 0 bases, with 8 bases left between them. The CDR3 is 14 residues long. This CDR3 is CATSSRQDQETQYF. In nucleotides, the CDR3 is TGTGCCACCAGCAGCCGACAGGACCAAGAGACCCAGTACTTC. Full variable domain (outside the CDR3, taken from reference TRBV15 and TRBJ2-5): DAMVIQNPRYQVTQFGKPVTLSCSQTLNHNVMYWYQQKSSQAPKLLFHYYDKDFNNEADTPDNFQSRRPNTSFCFLDIRSPGLGDTAMYLCATSSRQDQETQYFGPGTRLLVL.

This clonotype has more than one count but fewer than ten. As DNA, the CDR3 is TGTGCCAGCAGCACTCGACAGGGCTACAATGAGCAGTTCTTC. Translated, it gives CASSTRQGYNEQFF. This sequence joins TRBV14 and TRBJ2-1, with TRBD1 matching over 7 bases. With 5 bases clipped from V and 3 bases from J, the junction kept 4 bases outside the gene matches. CDR1 is SGHDN, CDR2 FVKESK, per germline. This CDR3 has 14 amino acids. Full variable domain (rest looked up from reference TRBV14 and TRBJ2-1): EAGVTQFPSHSVIEKGQTVTLRCDPISGHDNLYWYRRVMGKEIKFLLHFVKESKQDESGMPNNRFLAERTGGTYSTLKVQPAELEDSGVYFCASSTRQGYNEQFFGPGTRLTVL.

The chain joins TRBV7-2 to TRBJ2-5, with D perhaps TRBD1 (6 bases). Germline V CDR1 and CDR2: SGHTA, FQGNSA. The V end was cut by 6 bases, the J end by 8 bases, with 10 bases between. This CDR3 comprises 11 residues. CDR3 nucleotides: TGTGCCAGCAGACAACAGGGTACCCAGTACTTC. Protein product: CASRQQGTQYF.

The chain links TRBV5-1 to TRBJ2-1; 7 bases are a match to TRBD2. The CDR3 sequence is 14 residues long. The J segment lost 8 bases and the V segment lost 4 bases, leaving 9 bases of the junction unmatched. Per germline, CDR1 SGHRS and CDR2 YFSETQ. CDR3 DNA: TGCGCCAGCAGCACAGCGGGAAAAATTGATGAGCAGTTCTTC. Its translation: CASSTAGKIDEQFF.

This clonotype occurred many times. The V gene is TRBV20-1, the J gene TRBJ2-1; D possibly matches TRBD1 or TRBD2 (6 bases each). The CDR3 runs to 15 residues. The germline gives CDR1 DFQATT, CDR2 SNEGSKA (reference sequence). The V and J ends lost 3 bases and 2 bases respectively, with 14 bases between them. The CDR3 loop is CSARTRGFAYNEQFF. As DNA, the CDR3 is TGCAGTGCTAGGACTAGGGGGTTCGCCTACAATGAGCAGTTCTTC.

This clonotype occurred many times. The chain joins TRBV10-3 to TRBJ2-5, with TRBD2 matching over 9 bases. Germline trimming cut 4 bases from V and 5 bases from J; bases unmatched to any gene: 14. This CDR3 contains 17 residues. Germline V gene sequence: CDR1 ENHRY, CDR2 SYGVKD. The CDR3 region has the DNA TGTGCCATCAGTGCCGCCCCAGCGGGGGGCCTTGGGGAGACCCAGTACTTC. Encoded protein: CAISAAPAGGLGETQYF.

This clonotype was seen ten or more times. The chain combines TRBV7-8 with TRBJ2-1; D is uncertain. The germline V gene encodes CDR1 SGHVS and CDR2 FQNEAQ. Trimming removed 3 bases at V and 4 bases at J, with 7 bases between. The CDR3 is made up of 13 amino acids. CDR3 region: CASSLSGYNEQFF. Here the CDR3 DNA reads TGTGCCAGCAGCTTGTCCGGGTACAATGAGCAGTTCTTC.

This clonotype turned up a few times. The gene calls are TRBV7-2 and TRBJ2-3; TRBD1 matches 7 bases. Germline CDR1 reads SGHTA; CDR2 reads FQGNSA. V lost 5 bases, J lost 0 bases, and 11 bases stayed unmatched. There are 17 residues in the CDR3. As DNA, the CDR3 is TGTGCCAGCAGCCCCTATCTGCGGACAGGTAGCACAGATACGCAGTATTTT. As protein: CASSPYLRTGSTDTQYF.

There are a few counts of this clonotype. The chain combines TRBV5-1 with TRBJ2-7, with D uncertain. Looked up from germline, CDR1 is SGHRS and CDR2 is YFSETQ. V lost 1 base and J 3 bases, leaving 8 bases between the germline ends. This CDR3 is built from 13 residues. DNA for the CDR3: TGCGCCAGCAGCTTGTTACAGAACTACGAGCAGTACTTC. Amino acids: CASSLLQNYEQYF.

The chain uses TRBV4-2 and TRBJ2-1, with TRBD2 matching over 12 bases. The CDR3 length is 18 residues. V lost 3 bases to trimming and J lost 0 bases; unmatched junction nucleotides: 6. Per the germline V gene, CDR1 is LGHNA and CDR2 is YNFKEQ. The CDR3 DNA sequence: TGTGCCAGCAGCCACGCCTCGGGACTAGCGGGCTCCTACAATGAGCAGTTCTTC. Translating it yields CASSHASGLAGSYNEQFF.

To note about this clonotype: This may be a read error: a much more frequent sequence differs by one nucleotide. This rearrangement joins TRBV12-3 or TRBV12-4 to TRBJ2-5; TRBD2 aligns across 16 bases. With V trimmed by 0 bases and J by 5 bases, 3 bases remained unmatched. This CDR3 has 17 residues. For the CDR3, the DNA is TGTGCCAGCAGTTTAGCGGGACTAGCGGGGGGGTGGGAGACCCAGTACTTC. Translated: CASSLAGLAGGWETQYF.

V usage is TRBV6-5 and J usage is TRBJ2-4, with D hard to call. The CDR3 loop spans 13 amino acids. CDR1 and CDR2 (germline): MNHEY, SVGAGI. The V end lost 4 bases, the J end lost 1 base, and 5 bases lay between the germline ends. DNA for the CDR3: TGTGCCAGCAGTTCCAAGGCCAAAAACATTCAGTACTTC. Translation gives CASSSKAKNIQYF.

In its sample, this clonotype was seen many times. The chain links TRBV15 to TRBJ2-3; D is undetermined. Trimming took off 0 bases at V and 1 base at J, with 8 bases between the two ends. The CDR3 covers 15 residues. Germline CDR1 LNHNV, CDR2 YYDKDF (reference sequence). The CDR3 sequence is CATSRDRSGTDTQYF. CDR3 sequence (DNA): TGTGCCACCAGCAGAGATCGTTCAGGCACAGATACGCAGTATTTT.

The CDR3 loop is CASSYSAGTYNEQFF. The CDR3 DNA sequence: TGTGCCAGCAGTTACAGTGCAGGGACCTACAATGAGCAGTTCTTC. J is TRBJ2-1 and V is TRBV6-2 or TRBV6-3; possible D gene TRBD1, 5 bases. V was cut by 2 bases and J by 2 bases, with 10 bases left in between. Per the germline V gene, CDR1 is MNHEY and CDR2 is SVGEGT. The CDR3 loop spans 15 amino acids.

This clonotype was detected a few times. The chain employs TRBV10-3 and TRBJ2-3, with 9 bases lining up with TRBD2. The junction had 4 bases not matched to a gene; V was cut back by 3 bases and J by 3 bases. The CDR3 sequence is 15 residues long. Germline V gene sequence: CDR1 ENHRY, CDR2 SYGVKD. As DNA, the CDR3 is TGTGCCATCAGTGAACTTGCGGGAGGGACAGATACGCAGTATTTT. This encodes CAISELAGGTDTQYF.

This clonotype was detected many times. V usage is TRBV7-2 and J usage is TRBJ1-3; TRBD1 matches at 7 bases. The CDR3 is made up of 15 amino acids. From germline, CDR1 is SGHTA and CDR2 FQGNSA. Trimming cost V 1 base and J 2 bases; bases outside gene matches: 2. The CDR3 region has the DNA TGTGCCAGCAGCTTAGGAACAGGGGCTGGAAACACCATATATTTT. Translating gives CASSLGTGAGNTIYF.

This clonotype was counted only a few times. The rearrangement uses TRBV10-3 and TRBJ2-3; 9 bases fit TRBD2. V gave up 4 bases and J gave up 0 bases; unmatched junction bases: 2. The CDR3 extends over 15 amino acids. CDR1 ENHRY and CDR2 SYGVKD come from the germline V gene. The CDR3 DNA follows: TGTGCCATCAGTGTAGCGGGAGCTAGCACAGATACGCAGTATTTT. Its translation is CAISVAGASTDTQYF.

The chain uses TRBV6-5 and TRBJ2-5; tentatively, D is TRBD1 (5 bases). The V gene lost 6 bases and the J gene lost 7 bases, with 9 bases spanning the gap. CDR1 and CDR2 (germline): MNHEY, SVGAGI. The CDR3 totals 11 residues. The CDR3 sequence: CASRSQGTQYF. CDR3 coding DNA: TGTGCCAGCAGGTCCCAGGGGACCCAGTACTTC.

CDR3 bases: TGTGCCAGCGCCGCCCAGGGAGATACTGAAGCTTTCTTT. Protein: CASAAQGDTEAFF. This chain connects TRBV12-3 or TRBV12-4 to TRBJ1-1; perhaps TRBD1 as D (5 bases). Between the trimmed V and J ends, which lost 8 bases and 5 bases, there was a span of 15 bases. The CDR3 is made up of 13 amino acids.

The J gene is TRBJ1-5, the V gene TRBV30; D unclear. CDR1 and CDR2 (germline): GTSNPN, SVGIG (reference sequence). V lost 2 bases and J lost 3, with 11 bases in between. The CDR3 covers 14 residues. The CDR3 DNA follows: TGTGCCTGGAGTCGCAGCAACTTCAATCAGCCCCAGCATTTT. This translates into CAWSRSNFNQPQHF. Together with reference TRBV30 and TRBJ1-5, the CDR3 gives the full variable domain: SQTIHQWPATLVQPVGSPLSLECTVEGTSNPNLYWYRQAAGRGLQLLFYSVGIGQISSEVPQNLSASRPQDRQFILSSKKLLLSDSGFYLCAWSRSNFNQPQHFGDGTRLSIL.

The table lists this clonotype with a few counts. V and J are TRBV5-1 and TRBJ2-7, with D possibly being TRBD1 or TRBD2 (5 bases each). Trimming stripped 1 base from V and 4 bases from J, with 12 bases between. Germline V gene lookup returns CDR1 SGHRS and CDR2 YFSETQ. This CDR3 spans 14 amino acids. CDR3 sequence reads: CASSLTGTGYEQYF. The CDR3 DNA reads as TGCGCCAGCAGCTTGACCGGGACCGGATACGAGCAGTACTTC.